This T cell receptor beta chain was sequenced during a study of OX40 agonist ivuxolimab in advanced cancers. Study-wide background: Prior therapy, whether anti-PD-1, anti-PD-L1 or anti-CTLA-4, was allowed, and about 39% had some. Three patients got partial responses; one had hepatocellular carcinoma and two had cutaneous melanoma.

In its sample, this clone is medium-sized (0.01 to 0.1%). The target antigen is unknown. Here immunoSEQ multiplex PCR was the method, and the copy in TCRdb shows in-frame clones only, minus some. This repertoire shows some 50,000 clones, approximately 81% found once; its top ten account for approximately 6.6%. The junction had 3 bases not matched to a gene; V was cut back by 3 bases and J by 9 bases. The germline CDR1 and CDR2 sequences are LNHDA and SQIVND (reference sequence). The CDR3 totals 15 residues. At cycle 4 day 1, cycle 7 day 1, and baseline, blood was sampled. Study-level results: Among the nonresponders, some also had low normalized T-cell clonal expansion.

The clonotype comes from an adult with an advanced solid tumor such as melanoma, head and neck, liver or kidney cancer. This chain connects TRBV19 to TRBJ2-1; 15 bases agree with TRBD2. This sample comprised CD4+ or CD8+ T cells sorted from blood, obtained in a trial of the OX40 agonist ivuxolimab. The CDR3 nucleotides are TGTGCCAGTAGTATGGGACTAGCGGGGGGCACTGAGCAGTTCTTC. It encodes CASSMGLAGGTEQFF.